Below are 10 T cell receptor beta chains sequenced from a single sample in a study of cytomegalovirus exposure and HLA in healthy donors. With 60 Vbeta and 13 Jbeta primers, the PCR was carried out. Repertoires were generated with immunoSEQ multiplex PCR, while TCRdb's copy carries only in-frame clones and drops some. The sample has 130,000 or so clones, 75% to 85% seen once. The sample consisted of PBMCs. These receptors all stem from a female donor in good health and CMV-seropositive.

The CDR3 loop reads CASRPAPGQAANYGYTF. The CDR3 nucleotides read TGTGCCAGTCGCCCCGCCCCAGGACAGGCAGCTAACTATGGCTACACCTTC. The chain has TRBV27 and TRBJ1-2; 7 bases are shared with TRBD1. Germline V lookup: CDR1 MNHEY, CDR2 SMNVEV (reference sequence). There are 17 residues in the CDR3. Unmatched junction bases numbered 16, after V lost 9 bases and J lost 0 bases.

This chain links TRBV7-3 with TRBJ2-2; D unclear. The CDR3 length is 13 residues. Trimming removed 1 base from V and 8 bases from J, with 8 bases in between. Germline values: CDR1 SGHTA, CDR2 FQGTGA. This CDR3 reads CASSLNWRGELFF. The CDR3 bases are TGTGCCAGCAGCTTAAATTGGCGGGGGGAGCTGTTTTTT.

The chain combines TRBV7-3 with TRBJ2-1, with D tentatively TRBD1 (6 bases). Trimming removed 2 bases from V and 2 bases from J, with 10 bases in between. Germline V lookup: CDR1 SGHTA, CDR2 FQGTGA. This CDR3 has 15 amino acids. CDR3 residues: CASSLQDSPYNEQFF. The CDR3 region has the DNA TGTGCCAGCAGCTTACAGGACAGCCCCTACAATGAGCAGTTCTTC.

This chain joins TRBV19 and TRBJ1-1, with TRBD1 matching over 7 bases. Germline assignment: CDR1 LNHDA and CDR2 SQIVND (reference sequence). The V gene end was trimmed by 7 bases and the J gene end by 0 bases; junction bases not matched to a gene: 5. The CDR3 totals 14 residues. The CDR3 DNA reads as TGTGCCAGTACCCCGGGACAGATGAACACTGAAGCTTTCTTT. Translating gives CASTPGQMNTEAFF.

The chain recombines TRBV5-1 with TRBJ2-5; possible D gene TRBD2, 5 bases. CDR3 length: 13 residues. With 3 bases removed from V and 5 bases from J, the gap between germline ends came to 11 bases. Germline lookup yields CDR1 SGHRS and CDR2 YFSETQ. CDR3 in amino acids: CASSYGGSETQYF. CDR3 nucleotide sequence: TGCGCCAGCAGCTACGGCGGGTCGGAGACCCAGTACTTC.

The V and J genes are TRBV19 and TRBJ1-1; 7 bases are a match to TRBD1. CDR1 and CDR2 (germline): LNHDA, SQIVND (reference sequence). The CDR3 consists of 16 residues. Unmatched junction bases numbered 16, after V lost 8 bases and J lost 4 bases. The CDR3 sequence: CASWALRGGGTTEAFF. CDR3 nucleotide sequence: TGTGCCAGTTGGGCGCTGAGAGGGGGCGGAACCACTGAAGCTTTCTTT. Full variable domain (rest looked up from reference TRBV19 and TRBJ1-1): DGGITQSPKYLFRKEGQNVTLSCEQNLNHDAMYWYRQDPGQGLRLIYYSQIVNDFQKGDIAEGYSVSREKKESFPLTVTSAQKNPTAFYLCASWALRGGGTTEAFFGQGTRLTVV.

The chain carries TRBV19 and TRBJ2-2; D may be TRBD2 (6 bases). V was shortened by 6 bases and J by 5 bases, with 19 bases between the two germline ends. This CDR3 comprises 16 residues. The germline gives CDR1 LNHDA, CDR2 SQIVND (reference sequence). The CDR3, as DNA: TGTGCCAGTAGCCCATACGGGGGAGTGGGTACCGGGGAGCTGTTTTTT. Encoded protein: CASSPYGGVGTGELFF.

The chain links TRBV7-6 to TRBJ1-5, with 7 bases aligning to TRBD1. Germline CDR1 reads SGHVS; CDR2 reads FNYEAQ. The CDR3 has 17 amino acids. The ends lost 3 bases at V and 4 bases at J; junction bases unmatched: 12. CDR3: CASSLNPTGRQNQPQHF. Written as DNA, the CDR3 is TGTGCCAGCAGCTTGAACCCGACAGGGAGGCAGAATCAGCCCCAGCATTTT.

The chain combines TRBV6-1 with TRBJ2-3, with 9 bases fitting TRBD2. This CDR3 is 14 amino acids long. CDR1 is MNHNS, CDR2 SASEGT, per germline. J gave up 4 bases and V 9 bases, and 8 bases lay outside the gene matches. The DNA for the CDR3 is TGTGCCAGTTCTAGCGGGGAGGGCCCAGATACGCAGTATTTT. This gives the protein CASSSGEGPDTQYF.

This clone was counted between two and nine times. The chain combines TRBV28 with TRBJ1-3; unclear D gene. V dropped 1 base and J dropped 1 base, with 5 bases sitting between them. The CDR3 is made up of 14 amino acids. Germline CDR1 and CDR2: MDHEN and SYDVKM. CDR3 protein: CASSLSGSGNTIYF. As DNA, the CDR3 is TGTGCCAGCAGTTTATCGGGGTCTGGAAACACCATATATTTT.